A single sample gave rise to the 5 T cell receptor beta chains below, sequenced in a study of a mutant IDH1 vaccine in newly diagnosed glioma. Time point: week 11, during vaccination. Doses consisted of 300 ug of mutant IDH1 20-mer peptide each, paired with topical imiquimod. Antigens of these TCRs are unknown. Sequencing was performed with immunoSEQ multiplex PCR; in TCRdb, only in-frame clones are kept and a portion is missing. The profile shows 20,000 to 30,000 clones, 79% of them singletons. The specimen was PBMCs, collected from a glioma patient whose treatment included an IDH1 peptide vaccine. These receptors came from a middle-aged man with glioma.

V and J are TRBV7-8 and TRBJ2-7, with D possibly being TRBD2 (6 bases). The CDR3 totals 16 residues. Per the germline V gene, CDR1 is SGHVS and CDR2 is FQNEAQ. V lost 5 bases, J lost 3 bases, and 20 bases lay in between. CDR3 amino acids: CASSPNLASEHYEQYV. The CDR3 region has the DNA TGTGCCAGCAGCCCAAACCTAGCTAGCGAACACTACGAGCAGTACGTC.

The genes are TRBV7-2 and TRBJ1-5; D uncertain. This CDR3 is built from 15 residues. Germline lookup yields CDR1 SGHTA and CDR2 FQGNSA. V dropped 3 bases and J dropped 1 base, with 10 bases sitting between them. The CDR3 here is CASSFEVESNQPQHF. In DNA form, the CDR3 reads TGTGCCAGCAGCTTTGAGGTGGAGAGCAATCAGCCCCAGCATTTT.

This clone was counted a few times. The V call is TRBV30, the J call TRBJ1-4; TRBD1 is a possible D gene (5 bases). The CDR3 spans 12 residues. Germline CDR1 GTSNPN, CDR2 SVGIG (reference sequence). The V and J ends lost 3 bases and 12 bases respectively, with 14 bases between them. CDR3 loop: CAWSPVGGELFF. The CDR3 nucleotides read TGTGCCTGGAGCCCCGTCGGAGGGGAACTGTTTTTT.

The V gene is TRBV5-8, the J gene TRBJ2-1; perhaps TRBD1 as D (5 bases). The CDR3 has 14 amino acids. Germline V gives CDR1 SGHTS, CDR2 YDEGEE. Trimming took 5 bases from V and 6 from J, leaving 15 bases between them. CDR3 loop: CASRPWGISNEQFF. The CDR3 DNA is TGTGCCAGCAGACCTTGGGGCATATCCAATGAGCAGTTCTTC. The full variable domain, its missing parts supplied by reference TRBV5-8 and TRBJ2-1, is EAGVTQSPTHLIKTRGQQATLRCSPISGHTSVYWYQQALGLGLQFLLWYDEGEERNRGNFPPRFSGRQFPNYSSELNVNALELEDSALYLCASRPWGISNEQFFGPGTRLTVL.

V is TRBV11-2 and J is TRBJ2-1; D remains unclear. V was trimmed by 0 bases and J by 12 bases, leaving 12 bases between them. The CDR3 runs 13 residues. In germline, CDR1 is SGHAT, CDR2 FQNNGV. The CDR3 here is CASSLDPKLGQFF. In DNA form, the CDR3 reads TGTGCCAGCAGCTTAGATCCAAAGCTAGGGCAGTTCTTC.